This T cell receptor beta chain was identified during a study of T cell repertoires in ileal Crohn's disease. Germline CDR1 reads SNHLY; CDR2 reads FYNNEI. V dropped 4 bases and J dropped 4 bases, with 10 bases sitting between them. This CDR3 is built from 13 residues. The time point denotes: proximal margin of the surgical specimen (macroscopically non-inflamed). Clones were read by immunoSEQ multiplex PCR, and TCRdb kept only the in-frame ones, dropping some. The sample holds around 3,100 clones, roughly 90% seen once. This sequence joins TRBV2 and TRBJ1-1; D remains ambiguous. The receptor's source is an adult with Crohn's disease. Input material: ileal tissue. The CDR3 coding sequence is TGTGCCAGCAGTGTAGGGATGCGCACTGAAGCTTTCTTT. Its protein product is CASSVGMRTEAFF.